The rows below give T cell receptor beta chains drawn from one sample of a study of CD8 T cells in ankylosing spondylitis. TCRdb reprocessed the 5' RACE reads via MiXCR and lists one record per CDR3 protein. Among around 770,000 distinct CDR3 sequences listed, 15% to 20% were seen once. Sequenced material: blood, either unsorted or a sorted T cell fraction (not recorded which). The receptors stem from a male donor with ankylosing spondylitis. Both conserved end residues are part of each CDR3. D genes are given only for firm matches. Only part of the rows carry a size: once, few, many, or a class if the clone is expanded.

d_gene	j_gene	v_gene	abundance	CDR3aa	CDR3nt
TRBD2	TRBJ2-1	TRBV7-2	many	CASSPRTSGSYEQFF	TGTGCCAGCAGCCCTCGGACTAGCGGGAGTTATGAGCAGTTCTTC
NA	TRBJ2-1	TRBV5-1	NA	CASSGIGGRENEQFF	TGCGCCAGCAGCGGGATAGGGGGGCGCGAAAATGAGCAGTTCTTC
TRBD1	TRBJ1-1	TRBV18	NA	CASSPGPGQLMNTEAFF	TGTGCCAGCTCACCCGGACCGGGACAGCTCATGAACACTGAAGCTTTCTTT
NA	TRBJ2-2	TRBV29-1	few	CSVWVGTGELFF	TGCAGCGTATGGGTAGGGACCGGGGAGCTGTTTTTT
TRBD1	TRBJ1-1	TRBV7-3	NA	CASSKQGAGFNTEAFF	TGTGCCAGCAGCAAACAGGGGGCCGGCTTTAACACTGAAGCTTTCTTT
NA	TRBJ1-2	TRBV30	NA	CAWTLRDPSIGYTF	TGTGCCTGGACCCTACGGGACCCCTCAATTGGCTACACCTTC
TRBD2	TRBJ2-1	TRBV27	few	CASSPLPGLAGNEQFF	TGTGCCAGCAGTCCGCTCCCGGGACTAGCTGGGAATGAGCAGTTCTTC
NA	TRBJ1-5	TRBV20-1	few	CSAGPVYSNQPQHF	TGCAGTGCTGGGCCGGTTTATAGCAATCAGCCCCAGCATTTT
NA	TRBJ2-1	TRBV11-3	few	CASSRVNSVVPNEQFF	TGTGCCAGCAGCCGAGTTAACTCCGTAGTTCCCAATGAGCAGTTCTTC
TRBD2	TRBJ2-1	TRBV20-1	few	CSARDLGTSGNNEQFF	TGCAGTGCTAGAGATCTGGGGACTAGCGGGAACAATGAGCAGTTCTTC
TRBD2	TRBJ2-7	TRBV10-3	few	CATRLAADYEQYF	TGTGCCACCCGACTAGCGGCAGACTACGAGCAGTACTTC
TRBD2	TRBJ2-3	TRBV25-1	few	CASSDNAGTKVRDTQYF	TGTGCCAGCAGTGATAACGCCGGGACTAAAGTACGGGATACGCAGTATTTT
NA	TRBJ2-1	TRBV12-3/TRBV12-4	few	CASSAPSGIGNEQFF	TGTGCCAGCAGCGCCCCGTCGGGTATCGGGAATGAGCAGTTCTTC
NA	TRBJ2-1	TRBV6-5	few	CASSYSTGRSYNEQFF	TGTGCCAGCAGTTACTCGACGGGGCGGTCCTACAATGAGCAGTTCTTC
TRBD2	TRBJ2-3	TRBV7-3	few	CASSLIGTSGTDTQYF	TGTGCCAGCAGCTTAATTGGGACTAGCGGGACAGATACGCAGTATTTT
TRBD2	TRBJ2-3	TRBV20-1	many	CSATRTSGSSTDTQYF	TGCAGTGCTACAAGGACTAGCGGGAGTTCCACAGATACGCAGTATTTT
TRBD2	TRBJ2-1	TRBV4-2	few	CASSQVASGGGGDEQFF	TGTGCCAGCAGCCAAGTGGCTAGCGGGGGAGGGGGGGATGAGCAGTTCTTC
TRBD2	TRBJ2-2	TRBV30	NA	CAWTGGRISGELFF	TGTGCCTGGACCGGGGGGAGGATTAGCGGGGAGCTGTTTTTT
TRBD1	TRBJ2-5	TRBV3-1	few	CASSQRTGGGETQYF	TGTGCCAGCAGCCAACGGACAGGGGGCGGGGAGACCCAGTACTTC
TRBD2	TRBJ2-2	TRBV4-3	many	CASSPLAGGGGELFF	TGCGCCAGCAGCCCTCTAGCGGGAGGGGGCGGGGAGCTGTTTTTT
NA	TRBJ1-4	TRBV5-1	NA	CASTPGPTVNEKLFF	TGCGCCAGCACCCCCGGCCCGACAGTAAATGAAAAACTGTTTTTT
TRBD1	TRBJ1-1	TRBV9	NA	CASSVDWTGEGNTEAFF	TGTGCCAGCAGCGTAGATTGGACAGGGGAGGGGAACACTGAAGCTTTCTTT
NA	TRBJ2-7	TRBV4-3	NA	CASSQDSSSFYEQYF	TGCGCCAGCAGCCAAGATAGTTCCAGCTTCTACGAGCAGTACTTC
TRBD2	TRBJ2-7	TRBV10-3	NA	CAIMEAGGSSWEQYF	TGTGCCATCATGGAAGCGGGAGGATCTTCTTGGGAGCAGTACTTC
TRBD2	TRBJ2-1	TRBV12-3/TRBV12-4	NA	CASSAPLLAGGSDEQFF	TGTGCCAGCAGTGCGCCCTTACTAGCGGGAGGGAGCGATGAGCAGTTCTTC
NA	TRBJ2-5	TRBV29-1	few	CSGGGQKGRETQYF	TGCAGCGGGGGGGGACAGAAGGGAAGAGAGACCCAGTACTTC